Shown below are 10 T cell receptor beta chains from a single sample sequenced in a study of neurological immune-mediated disorders. TCRdb reanalysed the 5' RACE reads using MiXCR and keeps one entry per CDR3 protein. The sample yields tens of thousands of distinct CDR3 sequences, about 12% seen once. The sequenced sample was PBMCs. Receptors were obtained from an older woman with HTLV-1-associated myelopathy (HAM/TSP).

This clonotype was found many times. The rearrangement joins TRBV5-1 to TRBJ1-2; D remains ambiguous. Germline CDR1 SGHRS, CDR2 YFSETQ. The CDR3 length is 12 residues. V dropped 1 base and J dropped 10 bases, with 11 bases sitting between them. The CDR3 bases are TGCGCCAGCAGCTTGCCGGACCGCAACTACACCTTC. It is translated as CASSLPDRNYTF.

Only a few counts were recorded for this clonotype. The CDR3 DNA reads as TGTGCCTGGAGGGCCCATTGGGGGGCGACTGAAGCTTTCTTT. It translates to CAWRAHWGATEAFF. This chain connects TRBV30 to TRBJ1-1; tentatively, D is TRBD1 (6 bases). There are 14 residues in the CDR3. V gave up 3 bases and J gave up 5 bases, with 16 bases separating them. CDR1 and CDR2 (germline): GTSNPN, SVGIG (reference sequence).

V is TRBV4-3 and J is TRBJ1-3, with TRBD1 identical over 8 bases. The CDR3 runs to 16 residues. Unmatched junction bases numbered 9, after V lost 4 bases and J lost 4 bases. The germline CDR1 and CDR2 sequences are LGHNA and YSLEER. The CDR3 loop reads CASSRNTGTGGNTIYF. Here the CDR3 DNA reads TGCGCCAGCAGCCGGAACACCGGGACAGGCGGAAACACCATATATTTT.

In its sample, this clonotype ranks as medium-sized. J is TRBJ1-2 and V is TRBV5-1; D possibly corresponds to TRBD1 (6 bases). CDR1 is SGHRS, CDR2 YFSETQ, per germline. Trimming shortened V by 0 bases and J by 4 bases, and 13 bases separated the two germline ends. The CDR3 has 15 amino acids. CDR3: CASSLAEGGTYGYTF. The CDR3 coding sequence is TGCGCCAGCAGCTTGGCCGAGGGGGGCACCTATGGCTACACCTTC.

This chain connects TRBV5-1 to TRBJ1-2, with D possibly being TRBD1 (5 bases). The CDR3 covers 12 residues. Germline loops: CDR1 SGHRS, CDR2 YFSETQ. V lost 2 bases and J 6 bases, leaving 8 bases between the germline ends. CDR3 protein: CASSFQGDGYTF. In DNA form, the CDR3 reads TGCGCCAGCAGCTTCCAGGGCGATGGCTACACCTTC.

This clonotype turned up a few times. V and J are TRBV5-1 and TRBJ2-3, with D perhaps TRBD1 or TRBD2 (5 bases each). The CDR3 spans 15 residues. Per the germline V gene, CDR1 is SGHRS and CDR2 is YFSETQ. Trimming took off 4 bases at V and 2 bases at J, with 14 bases between the two ends. The CDR3 spells CASSLGDGNTDTQYF. CDR3 DNA: TGCGCCAGCAGCCTAGGGGACGGAAACACAGATACGCAGTATTTT.

This clonotype was seen ten or more times. V and J are TRBV27 and TRBJ2-2; 10 bases are shared with TRBD1. The CDR3 spans 15 residues. Germline CDR1 and CDR2: MNHEY and SMNVEV (reference sequence). V lost 3 bases, J lost 5 bases, and 3 bases stayed unmatched. The chain's CDR3 is CASSFRDRGTGELFF. Written as DNA, the CDR3 is TGTGCCAGCAGTTTTCGGGACAGGGGAACCGGGGAGCTGTTTTTT.

Ten or more counts support this clonotype. V and J are TRBV10-2 and TRBJ1-5, with 10 nucleotides matching TRBD1. The CDR3 runs 13 residues. V lost 8 bases, J lost 7 bases, and 5 bases stayed unmatched. The germline CDR1 and CDR2 sequences are WSHSY and SAAADI. CDR3 protein: CASGGTGVQPQHF. The DNA of the CDR3 is TGCGCCAGCGGCGGGACAGGGGTACAGCCCCAGCATTTT.

This clonotype has a count of ten or more. J is TRBJ2-3 and V is TRBV20-1, with 8 bases aligning to TRBD2. The CDR3 loop spans 16 amino acids. Germline trimming cut 0 bases from V and 4 bases from J; bases unmatched to any gene: 9. Germline V lookup: CDR1 DFQATT, CDR2 SNEGSKA (reference sequence). The CDR3 DNA reads TGCAGTGCTAGAGACAGGAGGAGAGCGGGGGCAGATACGCAGTATTTT. It translates to CSARDRRRAGADTQYF.

This clonotype occurred many times. The V call is TRBV29-1, the J call TRBJ2-3; D perhaps matches TRBD2 (6 bases). The CDR3 totals 15 residues. V lost 2 bases, J lost 1 base, and 13 bases lay in between. From germline, CDR1 is SQVTM and CDR2 ANQGSEA. CDR3 in amino acids: CSVEFAGSGTDTQYF. CDR3 DNA: TGCAGCGTTGAATTCGCGGGGTCTGGCACAGATACGCAGTATTTT.